These 26 T cell receptor beta chains originate from one sample sequenced in a study of CD8+ T cells in alopecia areata. It was cDNA, reverse transcribed from extracted RNA, that served as the sequencing template. Only in-frame clones appear in the TCRdb table, and some are missing; sequencing was by immunoSEQ multiplex PCR. In the table there are approximately 210,000 clones, less than 70% of which are singletons. Treatment given: oral pan-JAK inhibitor, 5-10 mg twice daily. The source was CD4+ T cells sorted from blood, collected between weeks 47 and 50, from a patient treated with tofacitinib. The receptor source for this set is a human donor with alopecia areata.

The rearrangement joins TRBV7-8 to TRBJ2-4; D may match TRBD1 or TRBD2 (6 bases each). Looked up from germline, CDR1 is SGHVS and CDR2 is FQNEAQ. The germline V and J ends were trimmed by 1 base and 0 bases, with 10 bases remaining between them. This CDR3 spans 16 amino acids. The CDR3, as DNA: TGTGCCAGCAGCTTAGGGGGGGCTTTAGCCAAAAACATTCAGTACTTC. As protein: CASSLGGALAKNIQYF.

The chain carries TRBV20-1 and TRBJ1-2; no clear D gene. The V and J ends lost 5 bases and 7 bases respectively, with 11 bases between them. This CDR3 contains 11 residues. The germline V gene has CDR1 DFQATT and CDR2 SNEGSKA (reference sequence). CDR3 coding DNA: TGCAGTGCTGCGGTGGGAATTGGCTACACCTTC. Protein: CSAAVGIGYTF.

The chain has TRBV4-3 and TRBJ1-1; no firm D call. The germline V and J ends were trimmed by 1 base and 0 bases, with 3 bases remaining between them. From germline, CDR1 is LGHNA and CDR2 YSLEER. This CDR3 spans 13 amino acids. The CDR3 DNA reads as TGCGCCAGCAGCCAAGGTATGAACACTGAAGCTTTCTTT. This codes for CASSQGMNTEAFF.

The V and J genes are TRBV4-1 and TRBJ1-4, with 9 bases identical to TRBD1. This CDR3 spans 15 amino acids. Germline V gene sequence: CDR1 MGHRA, CDR2 YSYEKL. V lost 4 bases, J lost 7 bases, and 7 bases stayed unmatched. The CDR3 region has the DNA TGCGCCAGCAGCCTAGGGGACAGGGAGGGTGAAAAACTGTTTTTT. It translates to CASSLGDREGEKLFF.

Of note for this clone: Other DNA sequences of this sample code for an identical CDR3. The gene calls are TRBV29-1 and TRBJ1-1; the D gene is possibly TRBD1 (5 bases). V was clipped by 4 bases and J by 0 bases, with 9 bases between them. This CDR3 contains 13 residues. CDR1 and CDR2 (germline): SQVTM, ANQGSEA. This CDR3 is CSVVRGMNTEAFF. CDR3 nucleotides: TGCAGCGTTGTTCGGGGCATGAACACTGAAGCTTTCTTT.

The V gene is TRBV29-1, the J gene TRBJ2-7; TRBD1 matches at 10 bases. The CDR3 contains 13 residues. Germline loops: CDR1 SQVTM, CDR2 ANQGSEA. The CDR3 nucleotides are TGCAGTGGGAAGGGACAGGGGATAGGGGAGCAGTACTTC. Translating it yields CSGKGQGIGEQYF.

The chain links TRBV6-6 to TRBJ1-5; D remains unclear. The germline CDR1 and CDR2 sequences are MNHNY and SVGAGI (reference sequence). V gave up 6 bases and J gave up 1 base, with 7 bases separating them. This CDR3 contains 13 residues. CDR3 in amino acids: CASSYMSNQPQHF. The CDR3 bases are TGTGCCAGCAGCTACATGAGCAATCAGCCCCAGCATTTT.

This chain links TRBV13 with TRBJ2-1; 12 bases align to TRBD1. The CDR3 loop spans 15 amino acids. CDR1 and CDR2 (germline): PRHDT, FYEKMQ (reference sequence). With V trimmed by 4 bases and J by 6 bases, 4 bases remained unmatched. The CDR3 spells CASSYRDRGLNEQFF. The CDR3 bases are TGTGCCAGCAGCTACCGGGACAGGGGGCTCAATGAGCAGTTCTTC.

This rearrangement joins TRBV5-1 to TRBJ1-4; D is possibly TRBD1 (5 bases). The CDR3 spans 18 residues. With 0 bases removed from V and 5 bases from J, the gap between germline ends came to 20 bases. The germline V gene encodes CDR1 SGHRS and CDR2 YFSETQ. CDR3 sequence (DNA): TGCGCCAGCAGCTTGGTCCCCGGAGGGGCAGGCTCGAATGAAAAACTGTTTTTT. It is translated as CASSLVPGGAGSNEKLFF. Looking up the rest from reference TRBV5-1 and TRBJ1-4 gives the full variable domain: KAGVTQTPRYLIKTRGQQVTLSCSPISGHRSVSWYQQTPGQGLQFLFEYFSETQRNKGNFPGRFSGRQFSNSRSEMNVSTLELGDSALYLCASSLVPGGAGSNEKLFFGSGTQLSVL.

This clone was found a few times. Different DNA sequences within this sample yield the same CDR3. The rearrangement joins TRBV29-1 to TRBJ2-2; D is unclear. Between the trimmed V and J ends, which lost 1 base and 8 bases, there was a span of 5 bases. The CDR3 contains 11 residues. Germline CDR1 is SQVTM and CDR2 is ANQGSEA. CDR3 bases: TGCAGCGTTGAAGCCCCGGGGGAGCTGTTTTTT. Protein product: CSVEAPGELFF.

The V and J genes are TRBV29-1 and TRBJ2-7; 10 bases match TRBD2. Germline CDR1 SQVTM, CDR2 ANQGSEA. This CDR3 has 13 residues. After removal of 6 bases from V and 3 bases from J, the junction contained 5 bases not matched to a gene. In nucleotides, the CDR3 is TGCAGCGTGGCTAGCGGGGGAGTCTACGAGCAGTACTTC. Translation gives CSVASGGVYEQYF.

This chain connects TRBV4-1 to TRBJ1-4; D remains ambiguous. CDR1 is MGHRA and CDR2 is YSYEKL in the germline V gene. The ends were cut back, 0 bases at V and 0 bases at J, with 11 bases in the middle. The CDR3 is made up of 17 amino acids. DNA of the CDR3: TGCGCCAGCAGCCAAGATCATCCCGGACCAACTAATGAAAAACTGTTTTTT. This sequence encodes CASSQDHPGPTNEKLFF.

This chain connects TRBV30 to TRBJ1-1; D not resolved. The length of the CDR3 is 13 residues. Germline lookup yields CDR1 GTSNPN and CDR2 SVGIG (reference sequence). V was pared by 2 bases and J by 1 base, with 8 bases between. Here the CDR3 DNA reads TGTGCCTGGAGTTACAAGGAGAACACTGAAGCTTTCTTT. Amino acids: CAWSYKENTEAFF.

CDR3 sequence (DNA): TGCAGCGTTGAAGGGGGGAAAAGAGGCTACACCTTC. Amino acid sequence: CSVEGGKRGYTF. The chain is built from TRBV29-1 and TRBJ1-2; maybe TRBD1 (5 bases). Germline-derived CDR1 and CDR2 are SQVTM and ANQGSEA. The V and J ends lost 1 base and 8 bases respectively, with 11 bases between them. The CDR3 consists of 12 residues. Full variable domain (missing parts from reference TRBV29-1 and TRBJ1-2): SAVISQKPSRDICQRGTSLTIQCQVDSQVTMMFWYRQQPGQSLTLIATANQGSEATYESGFVIDKFPISRPNLTFSTLTVSNMSPEDSSIYLCSVEGGKRGYTFGSGTRLTVV.

J is TRBJ1-5 and V is TRBV4-3; no clear D. The CDR3 covers 14 residues. Trimming took off 1 base at V and 7 bases at J, with 11 bases between the two ends. Per germline, CDR1 LGHNA and CDR2 YSLEER. CDR3 region: CASSQGGVGQPQHF. The CDR3 DNA follows: TGCGCCAGCAGCCAAGGAGGAGTAGGGCAGCCCCAGCATTTT.

The rearrangement joins TRBV29-1 to TRBJ2-7; D uncertain. Trimming cost V 5 bases and J 0 bases, with 11 bases left between them. Germline assignment: CDR1 SQVTM and CDR2 ANQGSEA. This CDR3 has 13 amino acids. The CDR3 loop reads CSVLVRSSYEQYF. The CDR3 nucleotides read TGCAGCGTTCTCGTCCGGAGCTCCTACGAGCAGTACTTC.

The gene calls are TRBV30 and TRBJ2-1, with TRBD1 matching 7 bases. V lost 2 bases, J lost 6 bases, and 16 bases stayed unmatched. The CDR3 has 17 residues. CDR1 and CDR2 (germline): GTSNPN, SVGIG (reference sequence). The CDR3 nucleotides read TGTGCCTGGAGTCGCCTCTTTTTCCCGACAGGGATCAATGAGCAGTTCTTC. It encodes CAWSRLFFPTGINEQFF.

The V call is TRBV4-1, the J call TRBJ2-7; TRBD1 matches at 12 bases. CDR3 length equals 16 residues. The junction had 8 bases not matched to a gene; V was cut back by 3 bases and J by 5 bases. Germline V lookup: CDR1 MGHRA, CDR2 YSYEKL. CDR3 protein: CASSQVPGTGGDEQYF. In DNA, the CDR3 is TGCGCCAGCAGCCAGGTACCCGGGACAGGGGGCGACGAGCAGTACTTC.

The genes are TRBV6-1 and TRBJ2-7; D gene uncertain. Germline CDR1 and CDR2: MNHNS and SASEGT. The CDR3 extends over 13 amino acids. Trimming shortened V by 2 bases and J by 0 bases, and 5 bases separated the two germline ends. For the CDR3, the DNA is TGTGCCAGCAGTGAATACAGCTCCTACGAGCAGTACTTC. Residues: CASSEYSSYEQYF.

The V call is TRBV30, the J call TRBJ2-5; D is possibly TRBD1 or TRBD2 (6 bases each). Germline V CDR1 and CDR2: GTSNPN, SVGIG (reference sequence). The CDR3 covers 18 residues. V dropped 1 base and J dropped 0 bases, with 21 bases sitting between them. The CDR3 sequence: CAWSGAGRRGKYQETQYF. Written as DNA, the CDR3 is TGTGCCTGGAGTGGGGCCGGAAGGAGGGGGAAATACCAAGAGACCCAGTACTTC.

This chain joins TRBV29-1 and TRBJ1-2; D might be TRBD1 (5 bases). This CDR3 contains 12 residues. V shed 5 bases and J shed 5 bases, with 12 bases lying between them. CDR1 and CDR2 (germline): SQVTM, ANQGSEA. CDR3 sequence reads: CSVLTDLYGYTF. The CDR3 DNA reads as TGCAGCGTTCTGACAGACTTATATGGCTACACCTTC.

The chain couples TRBV18 to TRBJ1-1; the match to TRBD1 covers 8 bases. With 2 bases clipped from V and 0 bases from J, the junction kept 8 bases outside the gene matches. CDR1 KGHSH and CDR2 LQKENI come from the germline V gene. The CDR3 is 17 residues long. CDR3 sequence (DNA): TGTGCCAGCTCACCAGTTCCCAGGGGGCTCATGAACACTGAAGCTTTCTTT. Amino acids: CASSPVPRGLMNTEAFF.

This clone has more than one count but fewer than ten. V is TRBV2 and J is TRBJ2-1; D remains ambiguous. Germline-derived CDR1 and CDR2 are SNHLY and FYNNEI. The CDR3 length is 14 residues. V gave up 7 bases and J gave up 6 bases, with 16 bases separating them. CDR3 amino acids: CASTDQQFFNEQFF. The CDR3 DNA reads TGTGCCAGCACCGACCAGCAATTCTTCAATGAGCAGTTCTTC.

The V and J genes are TRBV19 and TRBJ1-1; no clear D gene. Germline CDR1 reads LNHDA; CDR2 reads SQIVND (reference sequence). The CDR3 length is 12 residues. Deletions cut 1 base from V and 7 bases from J, with 7 bases between. In DNA form, the CDR3 reads TGTGCCAGTAGTATAGGATGGGGTGAAGCTTTCTTT. It translates to CASSIGWGEAFF.

The chain links TRBV7-9 to TRBJ1-5, with D perhaps matching TRBD1 (6 bases). The germline V gene has CDR1 SEHNR and CDR2 FQNEAQ (reference sequence). Trimming removed 5 bases from V and 1 base from J, with 12 bases in between. The CDR3 covers 15 residues. For the CDR3, the DNA is TGTGCCAGCAGCCCCGGGGGCAGCAGCAATCAGCCCCAGCATTTT. The encoded protein is CASSPGGSSNQPQHF.

The chain employs TRBV30 and TRBJ2-1, with 7 bases that match TRBD1. Germline CDR1 reads GTSNPN; CDR2 reads SVGIG (reference sequence). The CDR3 sequence is 15 residues long. V lost 4 bases and J lost 6; bases outside the gene matches: 12. Here the CDR3 reads CAWTQPGQLRNEQFF. The CDR3 region has the DNA TGTGCCTGGACCCAACCGGGACAGCTTCGCAATGAGCAGTTCTTC. Full variable domain (rest looked up from reference TRBV30 and TRBJ2-1): SQTIHQWPATLVQPVGSPLSLECTVEGTSNPNLYWYRQAAGRGLQLLFYSVGIGQISSEVPQNLSASRPQDRQFILSSKKLLLSDSGFYLCAWTQPGQLRNEQFFGPGTRLTVL.